The TCR beta chain described here comes from a study of blood T cell repertoires in COVID-19. Background on the study: COVID-19 samples, acute and convalescent, were from the United States, Italy and Spain. Sample material is recorded as cDNA or gDNA derived from T cells, B-cell-depleted T cells, or PBMCs.

Germline-derived CDR1 and CDR2 are SGHAT and FQNNGV. The CDR3 is 13 amino acids. V was shortened by 7 bases and J by 2 bases, with 11 bases between the two germline ends. Seattle patient enrollment occurred during active infection, with longitudinal follow-up thereafter. The authors' processing: Scientists estimated how many nucleated cells there were by amplifying reference gene primers. Assay: immunoSEQ multiplex PCR; the TCRdb copy retains only in-frame clones and omits some. V, J and clone size are taken as reported in that table, and D and trimming were inferred from the DNA itself. The data hold approximately 290,000 clones, with about 85% observed a single time.

The source of this sequence is a human donor with COVID-19, enrolled during active disease. The donor label of this sample is uncertain. The sequenced material came from peripheral blood. This chain connects TRBV11-2 to TRBJ1-2, with D maybe TRBD1 (5 bases). This chain's CDR3 is CASTQTDNYGYTF. The CDR3 DNA sequence: TGTGCCAGCACCCAGACAGACAACTATGGCTACACCTTC.